The entry below gives a single TCR beta chain sequence along with its context. Its antigen is not known. Assay used: immunoSEQ multiplex PCR; TCRdb lists only in-frame clones, some missing. The sample has fewer than 70,000 clones, 70% to 80% seen once. The data originate from a study of T cell responses to AZD1222 COVID-19 vaccine. Study outcomes and limitations: Sampled repertoires all dated from after the peak T cell response. White British donors predominated, females outnumbered males, and clonal diversity was possibly underestimated. Across spike, vaccine-associated CD4 TCRs were found, dominant at 160-218 and 743-854.

The CDR3 has 16 amino acids. CDR1 and CDR2 (germline): PRHDT, FYEKMQ (reference sequence). The V gene end was trimmed by 1 base and the J gene end by 7 bases; junction bases not matched to a gene: 10. The V call is TRBV13, the J call TRBJ2-5, with 9 bases aligning to TRBD2. The source is an adult who received the AZD1222 COVID-19 vaccine. The sequencing here drew on peripheral blood, taken 28 days after the second AZD1222 dose. The CDR3 here is CASSLAAGGLAGTQYF. CDR3 in DNA: TGTGCCAGCAGCTTAGCAGCGGGGGGCCTAGCAGGGACCCAGTACTTC.